Presented here are 8 T cell receptor beta chains from one specimen sequenced in a study of shared clonotypes between healthy human individuals. The table came from immunoSEQ multiplex PCR; TCRdb's copy has only in-frame clones and leaves some out. The sample consists of about 680,000 clones, about 74% of them appearing once. Material for sequencing was memory CD4+ T cells sorted from blood. Subset defined: CD45RA-negative fraction. These TCRs come from a woman aged 25 to 45 in good health.

The chain recombines TRBV28 with TRBJ1-5; D is possibly TRBD1 (5 bases). The CDR3 is 16 amino acids. V shed 3 bases and J shed 7 bases, with 19 bases lying between them. CDR1 MDHEN and CDR2 SYDVKM come from the germline V gene. CDR3 coding DNA: TGTGCCAGCAGTTTCCCCGGCACGCCGGGGGAGCAGCCCCAGCATTTT. It specifies CASSFPGTPGEQPQHF.

This clone was seen a single time. The chain employs TRBV18 and TRBJ2-5, with a tentative D call TRBD2 (6 bases). Trimming removed 2 bases at V and 3 bases at J, with 10 bases between. Germline V gene sequence: CDR1 KGHSH, CDR2 LQKENI. This CDR3 has 14 amino acids. CDR3 region: CASSPFQREETQYF. DNA for the CDR3: TGTGCCAGCTCACCATTCCAGCGGGAAGAGACCCAGTACTTC.

The chain uses TRBV29-1 and TRBJ1-2; the D gene is possibly TRBD1 (6 bases). Germline loops: CDR1 SQVTM, CDR2 ANQGSEA. The CDR3 has 13 residues. V dropped 3 bases and J dropped 3 bases, with 11 bases sitting between them. The CDR3 sequence: CSVDATGYYGYTF. The CDR3 DNA follows: TGCAGCGTTGACGCTACAGGGTACTATGGCTACACCTTC.

The chain employs TRBV10-2 and TRBJ1-3; no clear D gene. Germline CDR1 reads WSHSY; CDR2 reads SAAADI. The CDR3 has 13 residues. V shed 0 bases and J shed 3 bases, with 3 bases lying between them. CDR3 region: CASSESIGNTIYF. The CDR3 DNA follows: TGCGCCAGCAGTGAGTCAATTGGAAACACCATATATTTT.

The rearrangement links TRBV7-8 to TRBJ1-6; no reliable D call. Germline assignment: CDR1 SGHVS and CDR2 FQNEAQ. Between the trimmed V and J ends, which lost 3 bases and 7 bases, there was a span of 7 bases. This CDR3 has 13 residues. For the CDR3, the DNA is TGTGCCAGCAGCTTTTCTCCGAATTCACCCCTCCACTTT. It is translated as CASSFSPNSPLHF.

The chain uses TRBV30 and TRBJ1-5, with no clear D. The germline CDR1 and CDR2 sequences are GTSNPN and SVGIG (reference sequence). The V end lost 1 base, the J end lost 0 bases, and 7 bases lay between the germline ends. The CDR3 extends over 14 amino acids. The CDR3 DNA follows: TGTGCCTGGAGTGCGGGGTATAGCAATCAGCCCCAGCATTTT. It codes for CAWSAGYSNQPQHF.

V usage is TRBV28 and J usage is TRBJ2-5; D call uncertain. Trimming left V 4 bases short and J 2 bases short, with 14 bases between. This CDR3 region has 15 residues. In germline, CDR1 is MDHEN, CDR2 SYDVKM. In DNA form, the CDR3 reads TGTGCCAGCAGTTCTCCAGCGACATTACAAGAGACCCAGTACTTC. Its protein product is CASSSPATLQETQYF. Together with reference TRBV28 and TRBJ2-5, the CDR3 gives the full variable domain: DVKVTQSSRYLVKRTGEKVFLECVQDMDHENMFWYRQDPGLGLRLIYFSYDVKMKEKGDIPEGYSVSREKKERFSLILESASTNQTSMYLCASSSPATLQETQYFGPGTRLLVL.

The chain employs TRBV18 and TRBJ2-3, with TRBD2 as a possible D gene (7 bases). Germline CDR1 is KGHSH and CDR2 is LQKENI. Trimming removed 0 bases at V and 4 bases at J, with 20 bases between. CDR3 size: 18 residues. CDR3 sequence: CASSPPLGGADGADTQYF. The CDR3 coding sequence is TGTGCCAGCTCACCACCCCTGGGGGGGGCCGACGGGGCAGATACGCAGTATTTT. Based on the CDR3 plus reference TRBV18 and TRBJ2-3, the full variable domain is NAGVMQNPRHLVRRRGQEARLRCSPMKGHSHVYWYRQLPEEGLKFMVYLQKENIIDESGMPKERFSAEFPKEGPSILRIQQVVRGDSAAYFCASSPPLGGADGADTQYFGPGTRLTVL.